This T cell receptor (beta chain) was captured by sequencing in a study of blood T cell repertoires in COVID-19. Overall study context: COVID-19 samples, acute and convalescent, were from the United States, Italy and Spain. T cells, B-cell-depleted T cells, or PBMCs provided the cDNA or gDNA that served as material.

The method was immunoSEQ multiplex PCR; TCRdb's version includes in-frame clones alone and lacks a portion of them. In the table there are about 140,000 clones, 80% to 90% of which are singletons. V lost 6 bases and J 2 bases, leaving 19 bases between the germline ends. The CDR3 covers 16 residues. Germline loops: CDR1 LNHDA, CDR2 SQIVND (reference sequence). The chain has TRBV19 and TRBJ1-2; no reliable D call. The receptor comes from a woman aged 55-69 years with acute or convalescent COVID-19. What was sequenced was peripheral blood. In nucleotides, the CDR3 is TGTGCCAGTAGCTACTCTCTTACTCTCTTCAACTATGGCTACACCTTC. Its protein is CASSYSLTLFNYGYTF.